A selection of T cell receptor beta chains follows, all from one sample in a study of shared T cell receptors in the human thymus. Assay used: immunoSEQ multiplex PCR; TCRdb lists only in-frame clones, some missing. This table holds 500,000 to 750,000 clones, roughly 90% found once. The same sample was also studied in work on human thymus T cells.

The sequencing input was thymocytes. The receptors stem from a boy under three years old with a congenital heart defect. Each CDR3 is given with its conserved first and last residue. Fields, in order: clone size, CDR3 length, V gene, J gene, D gene, CDR3 protein, CDR3 DNA. The D gene is left open where the match is weak. Expanded clones are given a class, and other clones once, few, many or no size at all.

>NA|16|TRBV6-5|TRBJ2-1|NA
CASSYSTPYGYNEQFF
TGTGCCAGCAGTTACTCGACGCCTTACGGGTACAATGAGCAGTTCTTC
>NA|22|TRBV5-1|TRBJ1-3|TRBD1
CASSLVPGQGALNEGSGNTIYF
TGCGCCAGCAGCTTGGTCCCGGGACAGGGGGCGTTAAACGAGGGCTCTGGAAACACCATATATTTT
>NA|18|TRBV11-2|TRBJ2-7|TRBD2
CASSLVLLAGASFGEQYF
TGTGCCAGCAGCTTAGTCTTACTAGCGGGAGCGAGTTTTGGCGAGCAGTACTTC
>NA|14|TRBV15|TRBJ2-2|NA
CATSSGANTGELFF
TGTGCCACCAGCAGTGGGGCTAACACCGGGGAGCTGTTTTTT
>NA|15|TRBV5-3|TRBJ1-2|TRBD1
CARSLRDRGMEGYTF
TGTGCCAGAAGCTTGCGGGACAGGGGGATGGAGGGCTACACCTTC
>NA|19|TRBV12-5|TRBJ2-4|TRBD1
CASGIRTGDRGPTKNIQYF
TGTGCTAGTGGGATAAGGACCGGGGACAGGGGGCCCACCAAAAACATTCAGTACTTC
>NA|15|TRBV10-3|TRBJ1-1|TRBD1
CAIRRTGRENTEAFF
TGTGCCATCAGGCGGACAGGGAGGGAGAACACTGAAGCTTTCTTT
>NA|17|TRBV27|TRBJ2-7|TRBD1
CASSLFSPTGTGYEQYF
TGTGCCAGCAGTTTATTTAGCCCTACCGGGACAGGGTACGAGCAGTACTTC
>NA|13|TRBV11-1|TRBJ2-7|NA
CASSLGRAYEQYF
TGTGCCAGCAGCTTGGGCAGGGCCTACGAGCAGTACTTC
>NA|16|TRBV27|TRBJ2-7|TRBD2
CASSSRTSGSSYEQYF
TGTGCCAGCAGTTCTCGGACTAGCGGGAGCTCCTACGAGCAGTACTTC
>NA|13|TRBV5-6|TRBJ2-2|NA
CASSLIVVGELFF
TGTGCCAGCAGCTTGATAGTTGTCGGGGAGCTGTTTTTT
>NA|13|TRBV5-1|TRBJ2-7|NA
CASSLAAGNEQYF
TGCGCCAGCAGCTTGGCCGCTGGCAACGAGCAGTACTTC
>NA|15|TRBV19|TRBJ2-3|TRBD2
CASSTSSGPTDTQYF
TGTGCCAGTAGTACCTCTAGCGGACCCACAGATACGCAGTATTTT
>NA|14|TRBV7-9|TRBJ1-2|NA
CASSLASTDYGYTF
TGTGCCAGCAGCTTAGCCTCGACAGACTATGGCTACACCTTC
>NA|14|TRBV29-1|TRBJ2-1|TRBD2
CSVLAGASYNEQFF
TGCAGCGTCCTAGCGGGAGCATCCTACAATGAGCAGTTCTTC
>NA|14|TRBV6-5|TRBJ1-1|NA
CASSYSIGSTEAFF
TGTGCCAGCAGTTACTCGATAGGGAGCACTGAAGCTTTCTTT
>NA|9|TRBV30|TRBJ1-1|NA
CAVNEEAFF
TGTGCCGTCAATGAGGAAGCTTTCTTT
>NA|16|TRBV9|TRBJ2-7|TRBD2
CASSEGLAGGPREQYF
TGTGCCAGCAGCGAAGGACTAGCGGGAGGTCCGCGGGAGCAGTACTTC
>NA|16|TRBV14|TRBJ2-4|TRBD2
CASSQGGREAKNIQYF
TGTGCCAGCAGCCAAGGCGGGCGGGAGGCCAAAAACATTCAGTACTTC
>NA|17|TRBV28|TRBJ2-3|NA
CASSFLPGCLRTDTQYF
TGTGCCAGCAGTTTCCTCCCGGGGTGTCTCCGCACAGATACGCAGTATTTT
>NA|15|TRBV9|TRBJ2-3|TRBD2
CASSVASGDTDTQYF
TGTGCCAGCAGCGTAGCTAGCGGGGATACAGATACGCAGTATTTT
>NA|15|TRBV30|TRBJ1-1|TRBD1
CAWSYRGLMNTEAFF
TGTGCCTGGAGCTACAGGGGGCTCATGAACACTGAAGCTTTCTTT
>NA|15|TRBV7-9|TRBJ2-5|TRBD1
CASSWDRGGRETQYF
TGTGCCAGCAGCTGGGACAGGGGAGGGCGAGAGACCCAGTACTTC
>NA|16|TRBV4-1|TRBJ1-5|NA
CASSQVGSYSNQPQHF
TGCGCCAGCAGCCAAGTGGGGAGTTATAGCAATCAGCCCCAGCATTTT
>NA|13|TRBV7-2|TRBJ1-2|NA
CASSFPGDYGYTF
TGTGCCAGCAGCTTTCCCGGGGACTATGGCTACACCTTC
>NA|14|TRBV7-8|TRBJ2-6|NA
CASSTGQGANVLTF
TGTGCCAGCAGCACTGGACAGGGGGCCAACGTCCTGACTTTC
>NA|17|TRBV6-4|TRBJ1-1|NA
CASSDSGGLSPDTEAFF
TGTGCCAGCAGTGACTCGGGGGGGTTATCGCCTGACACTGAAGCTTTCTTT
>NA|10|TRBV20-1|TRBJ2-7|NA
CSARHTSQYF
TGCAGTGCTCGACATACGAGCCAGTACTTC
>once|16|TRBV18|TRBJ2-7|TRBD2
CASSPRTSGEWYEQYF
TGTGCCAGCTCACCTCGGACTAGCGGAGAGTGGTACGAGCAGTACTTC
>NA|15|TRBV19|TRBJ2-7|TRBD1
CASSVSGQGAYEQYF
TGTGCCAGTAGTGTCTCGGGACAGGGGGCTTACGAGCAGTACTTC
>once|15|TRBV6-1|TRBJ2-2|TRBD2
CASSTSGSYTGELFF
TGTGCCAGCAGTACTAGCGGATCCTACACCGGGGAGCTGTTTTTT
>NA|14|TRBV25-1|TRBJ1-5|NA
CASGAGTPNQPQHF
TGTGCCAGCGGAGCCGGGACACCGAATCAGCCCCAGCATTTT
>NA|16|TRBV4-3|TRBJ2-3|TRBD2
CASSQELAGVTDTQYF
TGCGCCAGCAGCCAAGAACTAGCGGGGGTCACAGATACGCAGTATTTT
>NA|13|TRBV19|TRBJ2-7|TRBD2
CASSIQRDSEQYF
TGTGCCAGTAGTATCCAGCGGGATAGTGAGCAGTACTTC
>NA|13|TRBV7-2|TRBJ1-2|TRBD1
CASSSLGGGAVTF
TGTGCCAGCAGCTCTTTAGGGGGCGGGGCGGTCACCTTC
>NA|11|TRBV5-4|TRBJ2-3|TRBD2
CASRGRDTQYF
TGTGCCAGCCGCGGGAGAGATACGCAGTATTTT
>NA|16|TRBV10-3|TRBJ2-1|NA
CAISDGGVQGGNEQFF
TGTGCCATCAGTGACGGGGGGGTTCAGGGGGGCAATGAGCAGTTCTTC
>NA|17|TRBV7-9|TRBJ2-1|NA
CASSFGPGQREIYEQFF
NA
>NA|15|TRBV25-1|TRBJ2-7|TRBD2
CASSERRSSGSFQYF
TGTGCCAGCAGTGAGAGGCGATCTAGCGGGAGTTTTCAGTACTTC
>NA|16|TRBV27|TRBJ2-1|TRBD2
CASSPDGKREGNEQFF
TGTGCCAGCAGCCCCGACGGTAAGCGGGAGGGCAATGAGCAGTTCTTC
>NA|15|TRBV25-1|TRBJ2-7|TRBD1
CASRGEDRARYEQYF
TGTGCCAGCAGAGGTGAGGACAGGGCCCGCTACGAGCAGTACTTC
>NA|20|TRBV4-3|TRBJ2-1|TRBD2
CASSQAVAGALFSSYNEQFF
TGCGCCAGCAGCCAAGCAGTAGCGGGAGCCCTTTTTAGCTCCTACAATGAGCAGTTCTTC
>NA|14|TRBV6-5|TRBJ2-7|TRBD2
CASSPLAGVTEQYF
TGTGCCAGCAGTCCGCTAGCGGGAGTAACCGAGCAGTACTTC
>NA|13|TRBV11-3|TRBJ2-1|TRBD2
CASSAGRSSEQFF
TGTGCCAGCAGCGCCGGGAGGTCGAGTGAGCAGTTCTTC
>NA|13|TRBV5-1|TRBJ2-7|NA
CASSYLGDGEQYF
TGCGCCAGCAGCTACCTCGGAGATGGCGAGCAGTACTTC